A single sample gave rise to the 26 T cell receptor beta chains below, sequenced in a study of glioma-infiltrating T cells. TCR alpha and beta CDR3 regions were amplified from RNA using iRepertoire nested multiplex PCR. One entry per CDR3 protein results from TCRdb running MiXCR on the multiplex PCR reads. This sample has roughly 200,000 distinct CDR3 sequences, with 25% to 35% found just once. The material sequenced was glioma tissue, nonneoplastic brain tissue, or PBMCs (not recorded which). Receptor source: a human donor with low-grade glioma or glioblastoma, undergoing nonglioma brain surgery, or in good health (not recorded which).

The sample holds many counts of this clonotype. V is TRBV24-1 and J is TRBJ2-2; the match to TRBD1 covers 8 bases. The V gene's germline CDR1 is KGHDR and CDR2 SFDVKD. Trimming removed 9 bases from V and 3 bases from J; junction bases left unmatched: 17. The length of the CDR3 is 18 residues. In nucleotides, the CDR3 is TGTGCCACCGCGATTCCCGAACAGGGGGAACATGACACCGGGGAGCTGTTTTTT. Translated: CATAIPEQGEHDTGELFF.

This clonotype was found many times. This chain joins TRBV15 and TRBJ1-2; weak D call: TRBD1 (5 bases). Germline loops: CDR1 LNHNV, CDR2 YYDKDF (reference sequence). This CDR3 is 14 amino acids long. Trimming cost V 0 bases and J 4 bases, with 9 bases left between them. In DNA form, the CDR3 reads TGTGCCACCAGCAGAGATGGGGACCTCTATGGCTACACCTTC. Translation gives CATSRDGDLYGYTF.

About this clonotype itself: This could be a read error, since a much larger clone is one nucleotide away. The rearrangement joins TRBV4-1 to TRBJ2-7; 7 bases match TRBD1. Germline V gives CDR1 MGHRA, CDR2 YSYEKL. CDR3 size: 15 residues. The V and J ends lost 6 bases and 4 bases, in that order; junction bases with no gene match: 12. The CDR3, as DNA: TGCGCCAGCAGTAGAGAGGGACAGACTTTGTACGAGCAGTACTTC. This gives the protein CASSREGQTLYEQYF.

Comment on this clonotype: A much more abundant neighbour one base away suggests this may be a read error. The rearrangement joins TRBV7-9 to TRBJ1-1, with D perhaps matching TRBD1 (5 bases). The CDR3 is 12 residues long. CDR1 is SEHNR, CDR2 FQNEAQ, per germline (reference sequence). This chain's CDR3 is CASSFSVGEGFF. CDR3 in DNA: TGTGCCAGCAGCTTCTCTGTGGGGGAAGGTTTCTTT.

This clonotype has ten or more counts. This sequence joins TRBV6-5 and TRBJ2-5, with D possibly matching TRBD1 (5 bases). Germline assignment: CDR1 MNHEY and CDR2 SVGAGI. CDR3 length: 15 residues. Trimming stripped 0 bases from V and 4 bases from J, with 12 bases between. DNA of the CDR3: TGTGCCAGCAGTTACTCGCCAGGGCATGGAGAGACCCAGTACTTC. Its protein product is CASSYSPGHGETQYF.

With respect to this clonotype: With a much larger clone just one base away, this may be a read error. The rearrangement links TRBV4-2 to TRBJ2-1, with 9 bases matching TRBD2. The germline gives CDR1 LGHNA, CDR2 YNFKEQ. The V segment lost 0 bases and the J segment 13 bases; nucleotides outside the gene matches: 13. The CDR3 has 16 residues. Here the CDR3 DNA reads TGTGCCAGCAGCCAAGATCTATTAGTAGCGGGGGAGACCCAGTTCTTC. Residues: CASSQDLLVAGETQFF.

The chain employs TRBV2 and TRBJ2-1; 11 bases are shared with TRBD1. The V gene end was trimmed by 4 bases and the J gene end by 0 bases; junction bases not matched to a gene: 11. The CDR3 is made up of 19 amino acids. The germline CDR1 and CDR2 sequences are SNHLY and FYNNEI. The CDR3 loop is CASSGPGQGDYSSYNEQFF. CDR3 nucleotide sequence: TGTGCCAGCAGTGGACCGGGACAGGGGGATTATAGCTCCTACAATGAGCAGTTCTTC.

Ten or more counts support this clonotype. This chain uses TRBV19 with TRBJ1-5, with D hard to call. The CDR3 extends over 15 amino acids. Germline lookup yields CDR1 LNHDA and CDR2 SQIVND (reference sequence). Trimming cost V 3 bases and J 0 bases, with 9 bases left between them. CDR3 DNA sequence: TGTGCCAGTAGTATGGATTGGTATAGCAATCAGCCCCAGCATTTT. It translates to CASSMDWYSNQPQHF.

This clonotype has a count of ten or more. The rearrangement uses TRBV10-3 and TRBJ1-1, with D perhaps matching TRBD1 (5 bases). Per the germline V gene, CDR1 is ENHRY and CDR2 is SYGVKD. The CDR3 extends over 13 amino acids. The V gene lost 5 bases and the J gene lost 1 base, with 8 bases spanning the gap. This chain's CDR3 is CAISNTGNTEAFF. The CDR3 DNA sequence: TGTGCCATCAGTAATACAGGGAACACTGAAGCTTTCTTT.

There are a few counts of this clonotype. CDR3 sequence (DNA): TGCGCCAGCAGCCCCCTTGCGGGGCTTCCTAATGAAAAACTGTTTTTT. This codes for CASSPLAGLPNEKLFF. V is TRBV4-1 and J is TRBJ1-4; tentative D call: TRBD1 (5 bases). Trimming took off 4 bases at V and 3 bases at J, with 15 bases between the two ends. Germline V gives CDR1 MGHRA, CDR2 YSYEKL. The CDR3 is made up of 16 amino acids.

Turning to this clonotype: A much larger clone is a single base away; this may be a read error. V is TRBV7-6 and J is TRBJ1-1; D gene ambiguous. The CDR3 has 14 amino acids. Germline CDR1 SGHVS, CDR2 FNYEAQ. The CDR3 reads CASSRSGGYAETFF. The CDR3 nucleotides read TGTGCCAGCAGCCGTTCCGGAGGATACGCTGAAACTTTCTTT.

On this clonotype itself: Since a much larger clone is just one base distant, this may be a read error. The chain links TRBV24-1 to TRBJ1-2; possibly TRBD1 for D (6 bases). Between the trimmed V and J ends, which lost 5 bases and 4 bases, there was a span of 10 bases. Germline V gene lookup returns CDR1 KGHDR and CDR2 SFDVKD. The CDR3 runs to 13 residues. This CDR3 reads CATSVDRSYGYTF. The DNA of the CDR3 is TGTGCCACCAGTGTTGACAGGAGCTATGGCTACACCTTC.

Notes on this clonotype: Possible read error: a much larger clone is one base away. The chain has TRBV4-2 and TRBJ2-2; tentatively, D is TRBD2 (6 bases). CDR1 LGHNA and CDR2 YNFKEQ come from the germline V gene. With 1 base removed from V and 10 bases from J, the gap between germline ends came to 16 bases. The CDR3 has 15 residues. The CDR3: CASSQVLATNPELFF. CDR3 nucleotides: TGTGCCAGCAGCCAAGTCCTAGCGACTAACCCGGAGCTGTTTTTT.

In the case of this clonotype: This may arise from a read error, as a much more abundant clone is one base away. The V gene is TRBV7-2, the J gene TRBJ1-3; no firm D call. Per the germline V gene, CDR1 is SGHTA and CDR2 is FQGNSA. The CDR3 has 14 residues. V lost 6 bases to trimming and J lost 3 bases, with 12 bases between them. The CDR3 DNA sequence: TGTGCCAGCAGTCGCGGGATCTTTGGAAACACCATATATTTT. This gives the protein CASSRGIFGNTIYF.

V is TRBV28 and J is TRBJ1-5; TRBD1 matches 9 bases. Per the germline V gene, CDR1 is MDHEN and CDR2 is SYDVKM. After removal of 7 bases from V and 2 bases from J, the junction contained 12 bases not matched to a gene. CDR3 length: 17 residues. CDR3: CASTTPRDRAGNQPQHF. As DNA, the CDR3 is TGTGCCAGCACCACTCCGAGGGACAGGGCTGGCAATCAGCCCCAGCATTTT.

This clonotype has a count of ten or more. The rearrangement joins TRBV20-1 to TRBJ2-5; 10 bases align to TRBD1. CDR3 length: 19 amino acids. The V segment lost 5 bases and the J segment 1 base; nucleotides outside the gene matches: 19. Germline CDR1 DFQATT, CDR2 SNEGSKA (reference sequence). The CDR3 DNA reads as TGCAGTGCTGCGGCTGGGGACAGGGGTCAGCTCCGGATCCAAGAGACCCAGTACTTC. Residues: CSAAAGDRGQLRIQETQYF.

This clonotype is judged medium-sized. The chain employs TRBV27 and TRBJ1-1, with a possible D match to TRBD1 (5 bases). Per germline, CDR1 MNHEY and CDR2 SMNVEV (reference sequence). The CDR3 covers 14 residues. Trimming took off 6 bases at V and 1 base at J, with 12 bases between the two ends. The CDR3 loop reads CASSPGRTNTEAFF. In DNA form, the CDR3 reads TGTGCCAGCAGCCCGGGACGGACGAACACTGAAGCTTTCTTT.

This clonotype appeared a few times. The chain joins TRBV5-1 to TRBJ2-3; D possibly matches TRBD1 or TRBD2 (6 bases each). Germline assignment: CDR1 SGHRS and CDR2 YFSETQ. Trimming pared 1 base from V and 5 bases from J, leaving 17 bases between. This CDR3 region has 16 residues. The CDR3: CASSLFAEGGIDTQYF. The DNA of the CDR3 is TGCGCCAGCAGCTTGTTTGCGGAGGGGGGCATAGATACGCAGTATTTT.

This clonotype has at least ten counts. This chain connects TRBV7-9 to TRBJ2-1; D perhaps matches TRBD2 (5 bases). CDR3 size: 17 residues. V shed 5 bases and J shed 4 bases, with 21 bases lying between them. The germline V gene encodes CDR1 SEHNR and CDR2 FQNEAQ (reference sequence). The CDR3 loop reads CASSPYAVGLEYNEQFF. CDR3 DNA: TGTGCCAGCAGCCCCTACGCCGTAGGACTGGAGTACAATGAGCAGTTCTTC. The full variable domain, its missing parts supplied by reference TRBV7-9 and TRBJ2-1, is DTGVSQNPRHKITKRGQNVTFRCDPISEHNRLYWYRQTLGQGPEFLTYFQNEAQLEKSRLLSDRFSAERPKGSFSTLEIQRTEQGDSAMYLCASSPYAVGLEYNEQFFGPGTRLTVL.

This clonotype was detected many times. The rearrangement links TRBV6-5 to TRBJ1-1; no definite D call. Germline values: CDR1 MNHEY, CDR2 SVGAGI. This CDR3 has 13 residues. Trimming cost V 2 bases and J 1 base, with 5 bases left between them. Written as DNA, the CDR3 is TGTGCCAGCAGTTACCAATGGAACACTGAAGCTTTCTTT. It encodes CASSYQWNTEAFF.

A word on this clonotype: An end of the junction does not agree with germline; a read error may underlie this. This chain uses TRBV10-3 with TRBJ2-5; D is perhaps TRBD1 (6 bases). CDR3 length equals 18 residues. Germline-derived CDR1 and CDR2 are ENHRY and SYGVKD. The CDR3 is CAISVRDLLGDTQETHYF. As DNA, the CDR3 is TGTGCCATCAGTGTCAGGGATCTGCTTGGGGACACACAAGAGACCCATTACTTC.

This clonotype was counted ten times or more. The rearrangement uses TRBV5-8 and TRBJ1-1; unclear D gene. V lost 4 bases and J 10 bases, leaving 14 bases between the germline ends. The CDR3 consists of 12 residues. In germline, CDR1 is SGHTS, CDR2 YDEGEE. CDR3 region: CASSRASIGAFF. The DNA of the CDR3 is TGTGCCAGCAGCCGAGCTTCGATAGGAGCTTTCTTT.

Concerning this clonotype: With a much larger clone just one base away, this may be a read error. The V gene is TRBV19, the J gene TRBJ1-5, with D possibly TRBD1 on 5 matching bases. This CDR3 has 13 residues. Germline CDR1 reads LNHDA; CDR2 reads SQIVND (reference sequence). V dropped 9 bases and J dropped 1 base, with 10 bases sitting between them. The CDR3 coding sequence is TGTGCCAGCAAAGACAGAAGCAATCAGCCCCAGCATTTT. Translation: CASKDRSNQPQHF.

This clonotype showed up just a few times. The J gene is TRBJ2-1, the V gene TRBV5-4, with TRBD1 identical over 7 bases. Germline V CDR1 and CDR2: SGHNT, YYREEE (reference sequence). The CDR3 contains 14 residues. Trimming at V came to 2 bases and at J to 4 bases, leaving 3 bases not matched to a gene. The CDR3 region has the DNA TGTGCCAGCAGCTTAAGACAGGGATACAATGAGCAGTTCTTC. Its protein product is CASSLRQGYNEQFF.

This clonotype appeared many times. The CDR3 sequence: CASSPRLAFSDTQYF. The CDR3 nucleotides are TGTGCCAGCAGTCCGAGACTAGCTTTTTCAGATACGCAGTATTTT. The chain uses TRBV25-1 and TRBJ2-3; 7 positions match TRBD2. The germline V gene has CDR1 MGHDK and CDR2 SYGVNS. Trimming cost V 5 bases and J 4 bases; bases outside gene matches: 9. The CDR3 loop spans 15 amino acids.

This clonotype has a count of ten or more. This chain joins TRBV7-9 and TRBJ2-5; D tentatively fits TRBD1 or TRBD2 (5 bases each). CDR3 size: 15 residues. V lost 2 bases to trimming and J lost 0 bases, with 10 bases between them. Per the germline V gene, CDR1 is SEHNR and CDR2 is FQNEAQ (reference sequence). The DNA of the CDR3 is TGTGCCAGCAGCTTACCGGGACGCAACCAAGAGACCCAGTACTTC. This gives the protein CASSLPGRNQETQYF.